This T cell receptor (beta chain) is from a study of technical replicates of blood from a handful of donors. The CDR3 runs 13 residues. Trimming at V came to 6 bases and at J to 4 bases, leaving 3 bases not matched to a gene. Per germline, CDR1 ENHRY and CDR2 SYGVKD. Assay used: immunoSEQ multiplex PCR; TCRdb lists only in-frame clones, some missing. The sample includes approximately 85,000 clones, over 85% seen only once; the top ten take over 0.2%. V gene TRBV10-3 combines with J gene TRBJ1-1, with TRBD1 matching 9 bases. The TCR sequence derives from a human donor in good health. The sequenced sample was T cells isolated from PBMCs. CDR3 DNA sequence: TGTGCCATCAGGACGACAGGGGGCACTGAAGCTTTCTTT. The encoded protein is CAIRTTGGTEAFF.